The subject of this entry is one TCR beta chain. Its target is unknown. Use of 60 Vbeta and 13 Jbeta primers characterized the PCR. Profiled with immunoSEQ multiplex PCR; TCRdb holds only in-frame clones, not every one. The repertoire includes under 150,000 clones, around 78% of them detected once, and around 3% sits in the top ten. This entry comes from a study of cytomegalovirus exposure and HLA in healthy donors. Study-wide points: A later analysis reportedly found that, within productive TCRs, an Asian-associated ancestry cluster had fewer N-insertions than the mean observed across the roughly 700 donors.

CDR1 SGDLS and CDR2 YYNGEE come from the germline V gene. Trimming removed 4 bases from V and 2 bases from J; junction bases left unmatched: 3. There are 13 residues in the CDR3. Donors were nominally healthy when sampled, though unrecorded immune exposures were likely. The chain employs TRBV9 and TRBJ2-7; the match to TRBD1 covers 7 bases. The receptor was derived from a woman in her twenties or thirties in good health and CMV-seropositive. The material sequenced was PBMCs. CDR3: CASSYGTAYEQYF. The CDR3 coding sequence is TGTGCCAGCAGCTATGGGACAGCCTACGAGCAGTACTTC.